This TCR beta chain was captured by sequencing in a study of T cell changes during pregnancy in multiple sclerosis. Produced via immunoSEQ multiplex PCR; TCRdb's table is partial and in-frame only. The repertoire holds just over 60,000 clones, with about 90% as singletons. Per the germline V gene, CDR1 is SNHLY and CDR2 is FYNNEI. J was trimmed by 5 bases and V by 4 bases; bases with no gene match: 6. CDR3 size: 15 residues. The specimen comprised peripheral blood, sampled in the second trimester of pregnancy. J is TRBJ2-1 and V is TRBV2, with 9 bases that match TRBD2. This TCR came from a female donor in good health, enrolled as a control in a pregnancy study. The CDR3 region is CASSGLAGPNNEQFF. The CDR3 DNA reads TGTGCCAGCAGTGGGCTAGCGGGGCCAAACAATGAGCAGTTCTTC. Drawing the rest from reference TRBV2 and TRBJ2-1, the complete variable domain is EPEVTQTPSHQVTQMGQEVILRCVPISNHLYFYWYRQILGQKVEFLVSFYNNEISEKSEIFDDQFSVERPDGSNFTLKIRSTKLEDSAMYFCASSGLAGPNNEQFFGPGTRLTVL.